This T cell receptor (beta chain) was identified in a study of blood T cell repertoires in COVID-19. Original methodology: Amplification from reference gene primers served as the basis for estimated nucleated cell counts. TCRdb's copy holds only in-frame clones and misses some; the assay was immunoSEQ multiplex PCR. From that table come the V and J calls and clone size; the DNA was used to work out D and trimming. The sample has 200,000 to 250,000 clones; about nine tenths are singletons. This clone was recorded only once. Germline lookup yields CDR1 LNHDA and CDR2 SQIVND (reference sequence). The CDR3 is made up of 17 amino acids. The V gene end was trimmed by 5 bases and the J gene end by 1 base; junction bases not matched to a gene: 12.

What was sequenced was peripheral blood. The chain combines TRBV19 with TRBJ2-7; 9 bases are a match to TRBD2. This TCR was recovered from a man in his sixties with acute or convalescent COVID-19. CDR3 loop: CASSSLTSGIYSYEQYF. The CDR3 DNA follows: TGTGCCAGTAGTTCCCTGACTAGCGGAATATATTCCTACGAGCAGTACTTC.